The present T cell receptor beta chain was sequenced within a study of blood T cell repertoires in COVID-19. The CDR3 contains 16 residues. V was pared by 1 base and J by 3 bases, with 12 bases between. The germline V gene has CDR1 SGHTA and CDR2 FQGNSA. Generated by immunoSEQ multiplex PCR, the TCRdb table keeps only in-frame clones and is missing some. The sample contains 55,000 to 85,000 clones, roughly 86% of which appear only once. This clonotype was sampled from a woman aged 65 to 85 with acute or convalescent COVID-19. The chain uses TRBV7-2 and TRBJ2-2; perhaps TRBD2 as D (5 bases). Material for sequencing was peripheral blood. As DNA, the CDR3 is TGTGCCAGCAGCTTAGGATGGGGAGACTACACCGGGGAGCTGTTTTTT. It yields the protein CASSLGWGDYTGELFF. Based on the CDR3 plus reference TRBV7-2 and TRBJ2-2, the full variable domain is GAGVSQSPSNKVTEKGKDVELRCDPISGHTALYWYRQSLGQGLEFLIYFQGNSAPDKSGLPSDRFSAERTGGSVSTLTIQRTQQEDSAVYLCASSLGWGDYTGELFFGEGSRLTVL.